This T cell receptor (beta chain) was identified in a study of shared clonotypes between healthy human individuals (dated by TCRdb to 2018 to 2020). Regarding the study in general: The cohort included three men and a couple of women between 18 and 49 years of age. For each donor, CD4 naive and CD4 memory were each run on three plates, CD8 naive on two plates, and CD8 memory on one plate. Leukapheresis yielded between about 0.94 and 8.9 billion PBMCs per donor. To increase sequencing depth and limit assay-specific biases, different laboratories used diverse techniques to prepare libraries and sequence TCR repertoires. Blood TCR repertoires of about five healthy adults were deeply sequenced to estimate repertoire size and the extent of clonotype sharing between individuals. Summary of the overall study and its limitations: Because the study included only a small number of donors, the genetic and exposure-history diversity represented was limited. Even with the large sequencing depth, rarefaction of the sorted-subset datasets indicated that sequencing was incomplete. Across a handful of donors, approximately 5% of naive CD4, approximately 4% of naive CD8, around 2.5% of memory CD4, and approximately 0.4% of memory CD8 clonotypes were shared. Only blood was sampled, and tissue TCR repertoires likely differ from those in blood. Pairwise subsampling led to the expectation that sequencing depth would affect the degree of clonotype sharing among donors. Higher generation probabilities were observed for clonotypes shared by all four sorted-subset donors than for non-shared clonotypes. Naive subsets generally had larger estimated clonotype richness than memory subsets.

Regarding this clone: This receptor's antigen is unknown. No clone much larger than this one lies a single base away; base qualities are absent. This CDR3 is also generated by other DNA sequences in the sample.

CD8 naive samples consisted of CD45RO-negative cells that were positively selected for CCR7, yielding a CD45RA+CCR7+ population without TemRA cells. Healthy HIV-negative adults with no recently reported acute infections or vaccinations were included as donors. Every donor was a Caucasian adult living in Nashville, Tennessee, USA. After blood collection by leukapheresis, PBMCs were isolated using Ficoll-Histopaque density gradient centrifugation and then cryopreserved in the vapor phase of liquid nitrogen. Analytical flow cytometry was used to check the purity and quantity of every magnetically sorted T cell population. Each sorted fraction had its genomic DNA isolated and then quantified by UV absorbance on a Nanodrop 2000c. Including cysteine and phenylalanine, the CDR3 has 11 amino acids. Just CDR3 DNA is preserved here, 33 bases in frame from base 1. In the germline V gene, CDR1 corresponds to SGHDT and CDR2 to YYEEEE. A distance of 3 bases separates the germline ends of V and J, which lose 2 bases and 4 bases respectively.

Using the deep immunoSEQ assay, TCR CDR3 regions were amplified from genomic DNA by multiplex PCR. Extracted genomic DNA from each cell subset was distributed evenly across all wells of several immunoSEQ 96-well plates, and each plate was treated as a replicate. Each replicate PCR for sorted subsets received around 200 ng genomic DNA, equal to tens of thousands of T cell genomes. The purified libraries were quantified using a Qubit 3.0 fluorometer, sized with a Bioanalyzer 2100, and then quantified again using the KAPA Library Quantification kit. Each immunoSEQ 96-well plate was sequenced on its own single-read 150-cycle Illumina NextSeq 550 flow cell. The published analysis was carried out like this. Because the immunoSEQ output held only junctional sequences and lacked quality scores, the filtering could not match the filtering applied to full-length reads. Sequences were annotated with PyIR, a Python wrapper for IgBLAST v1.9, using IMGT germline references to assign V/J genes and CDR3. Any read was removed if the V/J assignment was weak (E-value above 1e-6), the CDR3 was missing, or the read contained stop codons, out-of-frame junctions, or ambiguous translated residues. A V3J clonotype was defined by an identical inferred V gene, J gene, and CDR3 amino acid sequence. Percentage overlap between repertoires was calculated by dividing the number of shared unique clonotypes by the size of the smaller repertoire. Repertoire richness was assessed with RTK rarefaction, the Chao1 estimator, and Recon v2.1 estimates of unobserved clonotypes. For all TCRbeta clonotypes obtained by the gDNA method from several donors, generation probabilities were computed with OLGA. The immuneACCESS repertoire file appears here via TCRdb, limited to in-frame rearrangements. These files lack a portion of the clones; in checked studies, under half of the deficit traces to unresolved V genes, and the cause of the others is not known. Clonal size and the V and J genes are those of that table, whereas D and trimming came from the DNA. Recorded for this sample are hundreds of thousands of clones; roughly 96% of them occurred a single time. About 0.12% of the sample comes from the top ten.

The rearranged chain carries TRBV5-6 and TRBJ1-1, with an unclear D gene assignment. The TCR sequence derives from a woman in her 30s in good health. What was sequenced was naive CD8+ T cells sorted from blood. Sample cell subset or site, as interpreted from the label and publication: CD45RA+CCR7+. The CDR3 region has the sequence CASSLATEAFF. The sequence in DNA is TGTGCCAGCAGCTTAGCCACTGAAGCTTTCTTT.